Each of the 11 T cell receptor beta chains below was sequenced from the same sample in a study of shared clonotypes between healthy human individuals. The table came from immunoSEQ multiplex PCR; TCRdb's copy has only in-frame clones and leaves some out. The table includes about 1.1 million clones, approximately 80% detected once. Sample: memory CD4+ T cells from PBMCs. Subset meaning: CD45RA-negative fraction. These receptors came from a man aged 18 to 35 in good health. Some clones in this sample may be carry-over from other donors' samples.

The chain combines TRBV5-1 with TRBJ2-1; D possibly corresponds to TRBD1 (5 bases). Germline CDR1 SGHRS, CDR2 YFSETQ. CDR3 length: 14 amino acids. V was trimmed by 9 bases and J by 2 bases, leaving 15 bases between them. The CDR3 protein is CATSAQGTYNEQFF. CDR3 coding DNA: TGCGCCACCTCGGCCCAGGGCACCTACAATGAGCAGTTCTTC.

J is TRBJ1-1 and V is TRBV5-1; unclear D gene. The V end was cut by 2 bases, the J end by 4 bases, with 15 bases between. The CDR3 extends over 15 amino acids. CDR1 SGHRS and CDR2 YFSETQ come from the germline V gene. CDR3 region: CASSFNFEEGTEAFF. DNA of the CDR3: TGCGCCAGCAGCTTTAACTTTGAGGAGGGCACTGAAGCTTTCTTT.

The chain joins TRBV5-1 to TRBJ2-7; tentatively, D is TRBD1 (6 bases). The CDR3 runs 14 residues. The germline CDR1 and CDR2 sequences are SGHRS and YFSETQ. The germline V and J ends were trimmed by 2 bases and 4 bases, with 13 bases remaining between them. This CDR3 reads CASSLRTASYEQYF. CDR3 nucleotide sequence: TGCGCCAGCAGCTTAAGGACAGCGTCTTACGAGCAGTACTTC.

This chain joins TRBV19 and TRBJ1-5, with 9 bases aligning to TRBD1. This CDR3 comprises 16 residues. Germline V gives CDR1 LNHDA, CDR2 SQIVND (reference sequence). The J segment lost 3 bases and the V segment lost 4 bases, leaving 7 bases of the junction unmatched. DNA of the CDR3: TGTGCCAGTAGTACCCCCGGGACAGGGATCAATCAGCCCCAGCATTTT. Translation: CASSTPGTGINQPQHF.

This clone has just a few counts. This sample includes further DNA sequences coding for the same CDR3. The DNA for the CDR3 is TGTGCCAGCTCACCAGGACTAGCGGTTTACGAGCAGTACTTC. It yields the protein CASSPGLAVYEQYF. The chain links TRBV18 to TRBJ2-7, with 10 bases fitting TRBD2. Losses at the gene ends were 2 bases for V and 4 bases for J; bases not matched to a gene: 2. CDR1 and CDR2 from the germline V gene are KGHSH and LQKENI. The CDR3 totals 14 residues.

Turning to this clone: A far larger clone differs by one base, so this is likely a read error. The sample has other DNA sequences that encode this CDR3 too. The rearrangement links TRBV4-2 to TRBJ2-7, with D perhaps being TRBD1 or TRBD2 (5 bases each). The CDR3 loop spans 16 amino acids. Germline-derived CDR1 and CDR2 are LGHNA and YNFKEQ. The CDR3 coding sequence is TGTGCCAGCAGCCAAGACGAGGGGCAGGGCGTCGACGAGCAGTACTTT. It specifies CASSQDEGQGVDEQYF.

V is TRBV2 and J is TRBJ2-7, with 9 bases fitting TRBD1. V trimming: 5 bases; J trimming: 3 bases; junction bases outside the gene matches: 5. CDR1 and CDR2 from the germline V gene are SNHLY and FYNNEI. The CDR3 runs to 14 residues. CDR3 sequence reads: CASSSLGQGYEQYF. The CDR3 coding sequence is TGTGCCAGCAGTTCTTTGGGACAGGGCTACGAGCAGTACTTC. Full variable domain (rest looked up from reference TRBV2 and TRBJ2-7): EPEVTQTPSHQVTQMGQEVILRCVPISNHLYFYWYRQILGQKVEFLVSFYNNEISEKSEIFDDQFSVERPDGSNFTLKIRSTKLEDSAMYFCASSSLGQGYEQYFGPGTRLTVT.

The CDR3 protein is CASSEAYSSYNEQFF. As DNA, the CDR3 is TGTGCCAGCAGTGAGGCCTACAGCTCCTACAATGAGCAGTTCTTC. The chain recombines TRBV6-1 with TRBJ2-1; D is uncertain. Germline CDR1 MNHNS, CDR2 SASEGT. This CDR3 has 15 amino acids. Trimming took 3 bases from V and 0 from J, leaving 9 bases between them.

The rearrangement links TRBV9 to TRBJ2-1, with 10 positions matching TRBD2. The CDR3 consists of 16 residues. The germline V gene encodes CDR1 SGDLS and CDR2 YYNGEE. V lost 3 bases and J lost 7; bases outside the gene matches: 10. The CDR3 DNA follows: TGTGCCAGCAGCGCCAGCGGGAGGGCCAAAGTTAATGAGCAGTTCTTC. This translates into CASSASGRAKVNEQFF.

The rearrangement links TRBV10-3 to TRBJ2-3, with 10 bases lining up with TRBD2. From germline, CDR1 is ENHRY and CDR2 SYGVKD. CDR3 length: 15 amino acids. With 6 bases clipped from V and 6 bases from J, the junction kept 9 bases outside the gene matches. This chain's CDR3 is CAIRGSGTSEDTQYF. The CDR3 DNA is TGTGCCATCAGGGGTAGCGGGACTAGCGAGGATACGCAGTATTTT.

The chain joins TRBV30 to TRBJ1-2; D may be TRBD1 (5 bases). Deletions cut 4 bases from V and 8 bases from J, with 20 bases between. Germline V gene lookup returns CDR1 GTSNPN and CDR2 SVGIG (reference sequence). The CDR3 covers 14 residues. CDR3 sequence reads: CAWTRNAGGTGYTF. The CDR3 nucleotides read TGTGCCTGGACCAGGAATGCGGGGGGGACCGGCTACACCTTC. Supplemented by reference TRBV30 and TRBJ1-2, the full variable domain reads SQTIHQWPATLVQPVGSPLSLECTVEGTSNPNLYWYRQAAGRGLQLLFYSVGIGQISSEVPQNLSASRPQDRQFILSSKKLLLSDSGFYLCAWTRNAGGTGYTFGSGTRLTVV.